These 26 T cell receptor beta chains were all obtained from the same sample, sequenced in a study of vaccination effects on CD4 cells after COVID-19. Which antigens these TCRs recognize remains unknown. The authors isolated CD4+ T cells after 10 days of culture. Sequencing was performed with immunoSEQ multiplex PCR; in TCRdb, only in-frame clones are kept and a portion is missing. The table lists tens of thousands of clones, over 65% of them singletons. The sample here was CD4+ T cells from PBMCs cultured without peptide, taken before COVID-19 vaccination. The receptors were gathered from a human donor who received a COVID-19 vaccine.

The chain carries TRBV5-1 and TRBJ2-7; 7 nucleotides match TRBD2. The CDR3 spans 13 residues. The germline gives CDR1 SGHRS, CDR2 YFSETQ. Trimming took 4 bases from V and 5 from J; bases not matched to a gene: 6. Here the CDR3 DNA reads TGCGCCAGCAGCCCGCGGGGAGGGGACGAGCAGTACTTC. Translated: CASSPRGGDEQYF.

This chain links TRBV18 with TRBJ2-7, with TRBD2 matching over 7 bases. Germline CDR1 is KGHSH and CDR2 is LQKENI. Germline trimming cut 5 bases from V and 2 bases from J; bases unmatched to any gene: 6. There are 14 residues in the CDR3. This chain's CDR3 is CASSAGLLPYEQYF. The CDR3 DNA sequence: TGTGCCAGCTCAGCGGGACTACTTCCCTACGAGCAGTACTTC. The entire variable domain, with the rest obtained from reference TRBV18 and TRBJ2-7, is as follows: NAGVMQNPRHLVRRRGQEARLRCSPMKGHSHVYWYRQLPEEGLKFMVYLQKENIIDESGMPKERFSAEFPKEGPSILRIQQVVRGDSAAYFCASSAGLLPYEQYFGPGTRLTVT.

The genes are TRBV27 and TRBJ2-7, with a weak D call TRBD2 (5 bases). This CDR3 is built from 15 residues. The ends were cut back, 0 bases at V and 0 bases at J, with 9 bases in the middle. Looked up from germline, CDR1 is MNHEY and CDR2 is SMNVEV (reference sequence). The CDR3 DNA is TGTGCCAGCAGTTTATCTGGAGGAAACTCCTACGAGCAGTACTTC. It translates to CASSLSGGNSYEQYF.

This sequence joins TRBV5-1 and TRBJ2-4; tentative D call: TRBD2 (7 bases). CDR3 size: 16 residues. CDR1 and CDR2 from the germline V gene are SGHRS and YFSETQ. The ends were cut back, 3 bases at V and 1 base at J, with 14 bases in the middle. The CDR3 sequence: CASSSGGLTAKNIQYF. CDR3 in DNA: TGCGCCAGCAGCTCCGGGGGGCTGACTGCCAAAAACATTCAGTACTTC.

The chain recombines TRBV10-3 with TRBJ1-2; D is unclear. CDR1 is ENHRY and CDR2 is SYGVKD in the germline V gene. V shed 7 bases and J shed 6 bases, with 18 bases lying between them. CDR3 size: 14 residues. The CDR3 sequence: CAITTIARTNGYTF. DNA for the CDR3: TGTGCCATCACTACCATCGCCAGGACCAATGGCTACACCTTC.

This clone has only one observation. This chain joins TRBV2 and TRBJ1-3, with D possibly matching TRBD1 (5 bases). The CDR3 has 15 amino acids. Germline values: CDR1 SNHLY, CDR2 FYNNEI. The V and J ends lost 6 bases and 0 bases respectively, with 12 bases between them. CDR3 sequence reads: CASSPTGRSGNTIYF. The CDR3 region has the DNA TGTGCCAGCAGCCCAACAGGCCGCTCTGGAAACACCATATATTTT.

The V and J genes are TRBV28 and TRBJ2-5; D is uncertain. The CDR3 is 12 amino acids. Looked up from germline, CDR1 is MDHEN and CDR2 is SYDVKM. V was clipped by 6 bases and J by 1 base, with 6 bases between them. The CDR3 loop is CASRGSQETQYF. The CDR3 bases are TGTGCCAGCAGGGGGTCCCAAGAGACCCAGTACTTC.

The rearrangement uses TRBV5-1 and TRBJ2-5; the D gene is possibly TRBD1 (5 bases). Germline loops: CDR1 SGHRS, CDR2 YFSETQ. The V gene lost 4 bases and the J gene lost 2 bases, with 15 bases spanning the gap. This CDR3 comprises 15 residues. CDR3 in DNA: TGCGCCAGCAGCCGCCCGGACAAATCGCAAGAGACCCAGTACTTC. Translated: CASSRPDKSQETQYF. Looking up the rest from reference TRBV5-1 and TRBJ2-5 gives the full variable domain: KAGVTQTPRYLIKTRGQQVTLSCSPISGHRSVSWYQQTPGQGLQFLFEYFSETQRNKGNFPGRFSGRQFSNSRSEMNVSTLELGDSALYLCASSRPDKSQETQYFGPGTRLLVL.

CDR3 sequence (DNA): TGTGCCAGCAGTGAATTGTGGGGGGAGGCTTTCTTT. It codes for CASSELWGEAFF. V usage is TRBV25-1 and J usage is TRBJ1-1, with D tentatively TRBD1 (5 bases). The CDR3 consists of 12 residues. Germline assignment: CDR1 MGHDK and CDR2 SYGVNS. With 1 base removed from V and 11 bases from J, the gap between germline ends came to 11 bases.

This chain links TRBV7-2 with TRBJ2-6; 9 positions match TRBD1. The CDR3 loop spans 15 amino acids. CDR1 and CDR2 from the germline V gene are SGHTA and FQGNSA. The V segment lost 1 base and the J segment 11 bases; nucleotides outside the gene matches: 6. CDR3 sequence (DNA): TGTGCCAGCAGCTTAGACGGACAGGGGATCTACGTCCTGACTTTC. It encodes CASSLDGQGIYVLTF.

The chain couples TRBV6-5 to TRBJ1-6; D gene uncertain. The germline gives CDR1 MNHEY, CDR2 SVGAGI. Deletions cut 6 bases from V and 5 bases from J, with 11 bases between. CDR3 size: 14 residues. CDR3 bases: TGTGCCAGCAGAATCTCGCAGCATAATTCACCCCTCCACTTT. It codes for CASRISQHNSPLHF.

In DNA form, the CDR3 reads TGTGCCAGCAACACAATCTACAGGGGGAACACTGAAGCTTTCTTT. Amino acid sequence: CASNTIYRGNTEAFF. The V and J genes are TRBV11-2 and TRBJ1-1; 7 bases match TRBD1. Trimming removed 7 bases from V and 1 base from J; junction bases left unmatched: 9. This CDR3 region has 15 residues. The germline V gene has CDR1 SGHAT and CDR2 FQNNGV.

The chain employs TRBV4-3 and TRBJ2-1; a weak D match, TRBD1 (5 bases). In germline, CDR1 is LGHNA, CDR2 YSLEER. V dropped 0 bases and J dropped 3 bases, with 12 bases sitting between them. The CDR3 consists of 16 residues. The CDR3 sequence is CASSQDVRVFYNEQFF. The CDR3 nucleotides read TGCGCCAGCAGCCAAGACGTCAGGGTGTTCTACAATGAGCAGTTCTTC.

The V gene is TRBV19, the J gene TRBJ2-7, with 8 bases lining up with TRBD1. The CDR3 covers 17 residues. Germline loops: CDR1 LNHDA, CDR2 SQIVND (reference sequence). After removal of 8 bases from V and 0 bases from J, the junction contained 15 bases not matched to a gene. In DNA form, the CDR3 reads TGTGCCAGTTCCACTCTCCGAGGACAGGGAAGCTCCTACGAGCAGTACTTC. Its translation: CASSTLRGQGSSYEQYF.

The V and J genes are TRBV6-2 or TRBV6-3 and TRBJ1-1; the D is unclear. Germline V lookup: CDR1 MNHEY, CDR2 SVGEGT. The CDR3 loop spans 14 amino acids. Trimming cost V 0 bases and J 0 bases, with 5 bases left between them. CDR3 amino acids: CASSYSDMNTEAFF. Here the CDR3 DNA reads TGTGCCAGCAGTTACTCAGATATGAACACTGAAGCTTTCTTT.

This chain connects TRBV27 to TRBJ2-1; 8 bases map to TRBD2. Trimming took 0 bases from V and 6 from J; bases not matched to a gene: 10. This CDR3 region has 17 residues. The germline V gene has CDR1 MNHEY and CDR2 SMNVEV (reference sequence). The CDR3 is CASSLSELAGTTNEQFF. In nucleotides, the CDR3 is TGTGCCAGCAGTTTATCGGAGCTAGCGGGTACGACCAATGAGCAGTTCTTC.

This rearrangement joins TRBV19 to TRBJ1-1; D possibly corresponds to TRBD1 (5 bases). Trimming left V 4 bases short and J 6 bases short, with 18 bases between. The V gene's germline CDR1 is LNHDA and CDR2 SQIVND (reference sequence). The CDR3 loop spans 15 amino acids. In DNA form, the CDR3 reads TGTGCCAGTAGTACGAGGATGTTGATGGGGGCTGAAGCTTTCTTT. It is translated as CASSTRMLMGAEAFF.

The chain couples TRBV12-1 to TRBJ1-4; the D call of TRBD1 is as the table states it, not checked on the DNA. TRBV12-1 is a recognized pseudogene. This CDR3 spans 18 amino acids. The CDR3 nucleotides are TGTGCCAGCAGCTTAGGACAGGGCAGCCGCCGGGAGAATGAAAAACTGTTTTTT. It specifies CASSLGQGSRRENEKLFF.

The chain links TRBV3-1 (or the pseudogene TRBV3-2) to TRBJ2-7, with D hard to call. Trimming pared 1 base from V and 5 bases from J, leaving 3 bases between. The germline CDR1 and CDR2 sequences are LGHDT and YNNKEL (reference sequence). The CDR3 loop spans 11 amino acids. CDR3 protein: CASSQVNEQYF. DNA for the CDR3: TGTGCCAGCAGCCAAGTTAACGAGCAGTACTTC.

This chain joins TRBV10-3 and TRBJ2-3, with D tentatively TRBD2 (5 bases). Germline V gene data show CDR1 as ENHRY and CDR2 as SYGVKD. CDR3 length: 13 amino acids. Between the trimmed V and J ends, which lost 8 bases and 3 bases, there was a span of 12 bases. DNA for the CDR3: TGTGCCATCGCTCGGGAATTAACAGATACGCAGTATTTT. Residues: CAIARELTDTQYF.

The CDR3 loop is CASSLPESEAFF. The CDR3 DNA follows: TGTGCCAGCAGCCTACCAGAATCTGAAGCTTTCTTT. The chain links TRBV7-9 to TRBJ1-1; D is undetermined. The V gene lost 5 bases and the J gene lost 6 bases, with 10 bases spanning the gap. The CDR3 length is 12 residues. Germline CDR1 SEHNR, CDR2 FQNEAQ (reference sequence).

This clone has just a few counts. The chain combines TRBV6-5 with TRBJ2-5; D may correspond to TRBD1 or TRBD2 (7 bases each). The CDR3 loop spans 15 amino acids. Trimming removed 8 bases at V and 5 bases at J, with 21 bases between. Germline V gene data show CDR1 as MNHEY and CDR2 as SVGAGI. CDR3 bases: TGTGCCAGCTCCTCAGGGGGGGCAGGGAGGGAGACCCAGTACTTC. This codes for CASSSGGAGRETQYF.

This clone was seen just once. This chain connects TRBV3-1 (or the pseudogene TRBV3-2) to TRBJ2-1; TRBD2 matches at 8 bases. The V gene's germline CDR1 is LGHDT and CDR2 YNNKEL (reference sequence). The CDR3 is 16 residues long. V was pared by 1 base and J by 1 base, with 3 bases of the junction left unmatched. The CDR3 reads CASSQVSGVSYNEQFF. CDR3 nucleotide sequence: TGTGCCAGCAGCCAAGTTAGCGGGGTATCCTACAATGAGCAGTTCTTC.

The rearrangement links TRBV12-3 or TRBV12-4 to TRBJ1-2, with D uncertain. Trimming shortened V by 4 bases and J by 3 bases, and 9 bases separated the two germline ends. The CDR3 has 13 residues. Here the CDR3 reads CASSSVEDYGYTF. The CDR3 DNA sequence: TGTGCCAGCAGTTCGGTTGAGGACTATGGCTACACCTTC.

CDR3 bases: TGTGCCAGCAGCCTCGGACCGATCTATGGCTACACCTTC. Translating gives CASSLGPIYGYTF. The V gene is TRBV14, the J gene TRBJ1-2; D remains ambiguous. The CDR3 contains 13 residues. V gave up 4 bases and J gave up 4 bases, with 10 bases separating them. Germline V gene lookup returns CDR1 SGHDN and CDR2 FVKESK.

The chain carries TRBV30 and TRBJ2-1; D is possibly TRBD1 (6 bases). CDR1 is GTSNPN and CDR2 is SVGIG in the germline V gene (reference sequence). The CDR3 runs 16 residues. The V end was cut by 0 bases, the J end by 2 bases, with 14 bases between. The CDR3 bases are TGTGCCTGGAGTGTATACTGGGGACAACCCTACAATGAGCAGTTCTTC. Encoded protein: CAWSVYWGQPYNEQFF.